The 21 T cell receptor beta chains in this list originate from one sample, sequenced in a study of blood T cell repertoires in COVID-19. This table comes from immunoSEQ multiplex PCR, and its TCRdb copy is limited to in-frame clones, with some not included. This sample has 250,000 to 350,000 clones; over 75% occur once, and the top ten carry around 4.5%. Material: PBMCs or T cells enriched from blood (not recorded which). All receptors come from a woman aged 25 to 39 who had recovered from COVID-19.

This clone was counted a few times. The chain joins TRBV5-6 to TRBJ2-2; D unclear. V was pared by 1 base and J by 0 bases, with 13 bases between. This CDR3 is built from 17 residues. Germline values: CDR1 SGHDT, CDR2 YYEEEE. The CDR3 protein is CASSLISRPANTGELFF. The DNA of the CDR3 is TGTGCCAGCAGCTTGATCAGCAGGCCCGCGAACACCGGGGAGCTGTTTTTT. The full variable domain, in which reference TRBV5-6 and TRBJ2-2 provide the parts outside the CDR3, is DAGVTQSPTHLIKTRGQQVTLRCSPKSGHDTVSWYQQALGQGPQFIFQYYEEEERQRGNFPDRFSGHQFPNYSSELNVNALLLGDSALYLCASSLISRPANTGELFFGEGSRLTVL.

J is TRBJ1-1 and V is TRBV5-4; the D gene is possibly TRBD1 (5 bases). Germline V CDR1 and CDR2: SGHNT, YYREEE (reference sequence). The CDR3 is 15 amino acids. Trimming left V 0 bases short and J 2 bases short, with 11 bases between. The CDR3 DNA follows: TGTGCCAGCAGCTTGGATCGGGGGATCAACACTGAAGCTTTCTTT. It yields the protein CASSLDRGINTEAFF.

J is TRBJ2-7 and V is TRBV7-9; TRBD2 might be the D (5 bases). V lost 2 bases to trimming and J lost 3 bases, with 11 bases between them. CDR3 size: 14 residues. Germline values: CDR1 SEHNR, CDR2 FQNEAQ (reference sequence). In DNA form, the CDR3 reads TGTGCCAGCAGCTTATCTTCGGGATACTACGAGCAGTACTTC. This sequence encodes CASSLSSGYYEQYF.

CDR3: CATSVTGGWMDTDTQYF. In DNA, the CDR3 is TGTGCCACCAGTGTGACGGGAGGTTGGATGGACACAGATACGCAGTATTTT. The rearrangement joins TRBV24-1 to TRBJ2-3, with TRBD2 identical over 7 bases. V dropped 5 bases and J dropped 2; count of bases not matched to a gene: 12. The CDR3 loop spans 17 amino acids. Germline CDR1 and CDR2: KGHDR and SFDVKD.

CDR3 sequence (DNA): TGTGCCAGTAGTCGCAGGGGGGCCGTGAACACTGAAGCTTTCTTT. It encodes CASSRRGAVNTEAFF. This rearrangement joins TRBV19 to TRBJ1-1; 7 positions agree with TRBD1. This CDR3 is built from 15 residues. Germline V CDR1 and CDR2: LNHDA, SQIVND (reference sequence). Trimming removed 5 bases from V and 0 bases from J; junction bases left unmatched: 6.

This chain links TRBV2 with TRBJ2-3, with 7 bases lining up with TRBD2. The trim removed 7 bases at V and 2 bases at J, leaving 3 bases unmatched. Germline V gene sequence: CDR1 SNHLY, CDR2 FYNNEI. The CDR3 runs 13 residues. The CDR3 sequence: CASTGGTTDTQYF. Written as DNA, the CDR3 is TGTGCCAGCACGGGAGGAACCACAGATACGCAGTATTTT.

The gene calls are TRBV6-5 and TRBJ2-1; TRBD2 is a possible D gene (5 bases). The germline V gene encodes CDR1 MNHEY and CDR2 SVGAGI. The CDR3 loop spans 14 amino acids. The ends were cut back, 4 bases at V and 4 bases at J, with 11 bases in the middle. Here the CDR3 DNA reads TGTGCCAGCAGTTGGAGGCCCCCTTACAATGAGCAGTTCTTC. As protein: CASSWRPPYNEQFF.

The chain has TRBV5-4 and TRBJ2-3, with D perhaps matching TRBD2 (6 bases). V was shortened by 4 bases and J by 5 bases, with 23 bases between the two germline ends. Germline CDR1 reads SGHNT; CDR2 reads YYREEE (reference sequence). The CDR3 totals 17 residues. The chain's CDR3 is CASSPAGIAVRVDTQYF. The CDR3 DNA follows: TGTGCCAGCAGCCCGGCGGGGATAGCGGTGAGGGTAGATACGCAGTATTTT. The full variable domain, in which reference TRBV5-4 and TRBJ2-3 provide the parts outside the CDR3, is ETGVTQSPTHLIKTRGQQVTLRCSSQSGHNTVSWYQQALGQGPQFIFQYYREEENGRGNFPPRFSGLQFPNYSSELNVNALELDDSALYLCASSPAGIAVRVDTQYFGPGTRLTVL.

CDR3 sequence: CASSIRRTGGWTEAFF. DNA for the CDR3: TGTGCCAGTAGTATTCGACGAACAGGGGGTTGGACTGAAGCTTTCTTT. V and J are TRBV19 and TRBJ1-1, with TRBD1 matching over 8 bases. The CDR3 runs 16 residues. Germline loops: CDR1 LNHDA, CDR2 SQIVND (reference sequence). Trimming took 3 bases from V and 5 from J; bases not matched to a gene: 11.

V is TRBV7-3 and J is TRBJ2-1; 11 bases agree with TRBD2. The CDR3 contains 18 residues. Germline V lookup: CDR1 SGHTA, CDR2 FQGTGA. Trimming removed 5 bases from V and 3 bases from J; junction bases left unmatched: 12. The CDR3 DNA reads TGTGCCAGCAGCGTTACGGGGCTAGCGGGAGGCGACTACAATGAGCAGTTCTTC. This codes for CASSVTGLAGGDYNEQFF.

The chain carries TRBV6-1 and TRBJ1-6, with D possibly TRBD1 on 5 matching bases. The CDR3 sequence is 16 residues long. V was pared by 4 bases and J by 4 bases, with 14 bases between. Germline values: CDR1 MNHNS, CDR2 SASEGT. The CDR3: CASSGRHRLYNSPLHF. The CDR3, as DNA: TGTGCCAGCAGTGGAAGGCACAGGTTGTATAATTCACCCCTCCACTTT.

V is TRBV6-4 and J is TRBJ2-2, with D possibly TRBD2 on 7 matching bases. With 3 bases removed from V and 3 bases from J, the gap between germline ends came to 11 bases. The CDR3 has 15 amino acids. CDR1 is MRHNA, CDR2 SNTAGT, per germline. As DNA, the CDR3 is TGTGCCAGCAGTGAGAGGGGGGGGCACACCGGGGAGCTGTTTTTT. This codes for CASSERGGHTGELFF.

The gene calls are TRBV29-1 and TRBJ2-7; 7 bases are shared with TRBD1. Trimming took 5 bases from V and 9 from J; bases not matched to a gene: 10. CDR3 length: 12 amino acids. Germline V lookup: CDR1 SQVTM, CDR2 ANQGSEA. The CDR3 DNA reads TGCAGCGTTCGGGACAGTGACCTGGGGCAGTACTTC. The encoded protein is CSVRDSDLGQYF.

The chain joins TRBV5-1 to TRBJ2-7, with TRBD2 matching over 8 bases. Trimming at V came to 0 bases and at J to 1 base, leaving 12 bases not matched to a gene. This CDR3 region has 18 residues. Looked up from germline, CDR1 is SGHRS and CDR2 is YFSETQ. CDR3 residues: CASSLEGSGKKRSYEQYF. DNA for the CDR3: TGCGCCAGCAGCTTGGAAGGTAGCGGGAAAAAGAGGTCCTACGAGCAGTACTTC. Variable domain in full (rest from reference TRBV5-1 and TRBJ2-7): KAGVTQTPRYLIKTRGQQVTLSCSPISGHRSVSWYQQTPGQGLQFLFEYFSETQRNKGNFPGRFSGRQFSNSRSEMNVSTLELGDSALYLCASSLEGSGKKRSYEQYFGPGTRLTVT.

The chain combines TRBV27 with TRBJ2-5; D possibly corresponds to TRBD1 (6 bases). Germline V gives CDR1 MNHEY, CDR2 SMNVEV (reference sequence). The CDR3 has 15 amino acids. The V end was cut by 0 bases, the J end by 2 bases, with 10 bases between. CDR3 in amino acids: CASSLSWTAQETQYF. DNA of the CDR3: TGTGCCAGCAGTTTATCTTGGACAGCACAAGAGACCCAGTACTTC.

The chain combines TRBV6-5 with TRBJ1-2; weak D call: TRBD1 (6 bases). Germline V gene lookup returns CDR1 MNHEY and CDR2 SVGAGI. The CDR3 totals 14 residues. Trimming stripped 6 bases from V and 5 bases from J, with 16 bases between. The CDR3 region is CASRSLGAEYGYTF. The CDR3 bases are TGTGCCAGCAGATCCTTGGGGGCGGAATATGGCTACACCTTC.

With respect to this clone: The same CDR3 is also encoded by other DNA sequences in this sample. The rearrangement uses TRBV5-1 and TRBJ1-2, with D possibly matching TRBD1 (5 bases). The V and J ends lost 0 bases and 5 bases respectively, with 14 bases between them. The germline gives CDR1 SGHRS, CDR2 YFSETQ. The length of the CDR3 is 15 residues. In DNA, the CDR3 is TGCGCCAGCAGCTTGGAGGGCCAAGGGGTATATGGCTACACCTTC. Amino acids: CASSLEGQGVYGYTF.

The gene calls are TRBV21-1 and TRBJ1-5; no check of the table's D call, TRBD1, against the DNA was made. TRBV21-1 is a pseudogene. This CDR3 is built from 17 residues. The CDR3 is CASSTPGQHYSNQPQHF. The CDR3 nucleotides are TGTGCCAGCAGCACCCCAGGACAGCATTATAGCAATCAGCCCCAGCATTTT.

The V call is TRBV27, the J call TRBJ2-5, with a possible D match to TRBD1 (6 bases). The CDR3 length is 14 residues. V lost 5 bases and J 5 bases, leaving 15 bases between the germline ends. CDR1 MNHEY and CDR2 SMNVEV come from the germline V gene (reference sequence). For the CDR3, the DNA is TGTGCCAGCAGTCTACAGGGTGAAGGCGAGACCCAGTACTTC. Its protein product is CASSLQGEGETQYF.

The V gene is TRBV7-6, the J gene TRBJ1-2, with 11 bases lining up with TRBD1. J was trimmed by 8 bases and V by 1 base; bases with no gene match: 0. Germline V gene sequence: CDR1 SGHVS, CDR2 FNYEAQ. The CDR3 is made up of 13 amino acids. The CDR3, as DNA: TGTGCCAGCAGCTTAGGGACAGGGGGCGGCTACACCTTC. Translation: CASSLGTGGGYTF.

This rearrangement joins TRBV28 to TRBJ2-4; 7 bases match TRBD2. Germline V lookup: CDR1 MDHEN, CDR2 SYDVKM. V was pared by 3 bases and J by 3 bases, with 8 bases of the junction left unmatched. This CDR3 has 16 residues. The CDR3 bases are TGTGCCAGCAGTTTCTTATTCACGGGAGGCAAAAACATTCAGTACTTC. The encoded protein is CASSFLFTGGKNIQYF.